This TCR beta chain was observed in a study of T cell responses to AZD1222 COVID-19 vaccine (dated by TCRdb to 2020 to 2023). Some background on the complete study: AZD1222 recipients whose second dose came at about 4 weeks and those whose second dose came at about 12 weeks were combined into one group, since spike-specific TCR depth and breadth did not differ between the two schedules. Enrollment into the trials was organized by age into subgroups of 18-55, 56-69 and 70-plus years, and those subgroups contained roughly 140, 27 and 60 TCR-sequenced participants, respectively. TCR sequencing was performed for 230 to 250 trial participants, of whom around 200 were given two doses of AZD1222 and around 25 were given two doses of MenACWY control vaccine. What the study reported, not specific to this receptor: Epitopes outside the regions mutated in the B.1.351 and B.1.1.7 variants were reportedly recognized by nearly half of the unique spike-specific TCRs. After two AZD1222 doses, both the breadth and the depth of spike-specific TCRs were significantly higher than at day 0 and than in MenACWY recipients. In the small 56-69-year group, the increase in depth fell short of significance, most likely because of low power. Conclusions about previously exposed vaccinees were limited because only five to seven AZD1222 recipients were SARS-CoV-2 seropositive at baseline. Most participants were white British and females outnumbered males, and the authors suggested that clonal diversity may have been underestimated. The whole spike protein was spanned by vaccine-associated CD4 TCRs, and dominant responses were seen in regions 160-218 and 743-854. Because no day 14 peak-response samples were available, the repertoires could be characterized only after the peak T cell response.

In regard to this clone: Which antigen it targets is not known. There are no base qualities to consult, and no much larger clone falls within one base.

The CDR3 regions of human TCRbeta chains were analyzed by immunosequencing. In the authors' own workflow: TCRs in the repertoires were compared against a reference library of SARS-CoV-2-specific TCRs that had been generated with the MIRA antigen-specificity platform. Breadth was defined as the fraction of unique TCRs that were SARS-CoV-2-associated, and depth was defined as the fraction of total T cells that were SARS-CoV-2-associated. Using the MIRA data, each spike-specific TCR was mapped to the spike region that the TCR reacts to and placed in a CD4 or CD8 class. Log10-transformed breadth and depth values were compared by one-way ANOVA with Sidak's multiple comparisons tests. This immuneACCESS table, as held by TCRdb, lists in-frame sequences with V and J called but not all clones. Of the missing ones, under half trace to an unresolved V gene in checked studies; the others have no known cause. For V, J and clone size, that table is used; D and trimming come from the DNA. This sample lists over 100,000 clones; 85% to 95% were detected once. Approximately 1.7% of the sample is taken by the ten largest.

The sample's time point label, in plain terms: baseline before first vaccination. Samples from vaccinated people were obtained from the UK trials COV001 and COV002, which included a single-blind randomized controlled phase 2/3 trial of AZD1222 (ChAdOx1 nCoV-19) in healthy adults. For TCRbeta chain sequencing, PBMC samples were collected from trial participants at day 0 and at day 28 after the second dose. The trim is 6 bases for V and 0 bases for J, with a gap of 15 bases between the germline ends. CDR1 and CDR2 are drawn from the germline V gene: SGHRS, YFSETQ. From the cysteine up to the phenylalanine, the CDR3 has a length of 15 residues. Only CDR3 DNA remains: 45 bases, in frame from the first base.

The source was peripheral blood, collected on day 0 of AZD1222 vaccination. The rearranged chain carries TRBV5-1 and TRBJ1-2; the D segment cannot be called with confidence. The source is an adult in good health. The CDR3 region: CASTWYSGSNYGYTF. The DNA sequence is TGCGCCAGCACCTGGTATTCGGGATCTAACTATGGCTACACCTTC.